This TCR beta chain stems from a study of T-cell reconstitution after alpha-beta-depleted transplantation in children. As to this clonotype: At one boundary the junction diverges from the germline segment, which might be a read error.

Unique molecular identifiers tagged the TCRbeta library. TCRdb re-derived calls from the PCR reads in MiXCR, one entry per CDR3 protein. The profile covers about 190,000 distinct CDR3 sequences, with over 5.5% appearing a single time and approximately 3% taken by the ten largest. This receptor was identified in a human donor who donated a stem cell graft to a child with Wiskott-Aldrich syndrome. Sample: PBMCs from the stem cell graft donor, taken from the stem cell graft.

CDR3 bases: TGTGCCAGCAGCGGCCAAGGGACCCAGTACTTC. It is translated as CASSGQGTQYF. This chain uses TRBV11-2 with TRBJ2-5; D not certain. In germline, CDR1 is SGHAT, CDR2 FQNNGV. The CDR3 contains 11 residues. The variable domain in full, completed from reference TRBV11-2 and TRBJ2-5, reads EAGVAQSPRYKIIEKRQSVAFWCNPISGHATLYWYQQILGQGPKLLIQFQNNGVVDDSQLPKDRFSAERLKGVDSTLKIQPAKLEDSAVYLCASSGQGTQYFGPGTRLLVL.